This TCR beta chain was documented in a study of T cells after yellow fever vaccination. Study details: Fractions of low cell number were prepared using SMART-Seq v4 Ultra Low Input. General study points: By day 5 rather than day 15, the secondary response had peaked, though it was weaker.

With 1 base removed from V and 7 bases from J, the gap between germline ends came to 14 bases. Looked up from germline, CDR1 is SGHVS and CDR2 is FNYEAQ. The CDR3 has 14 amino acids. Many counts were recorded for this clonotype. Its target is unknown. The study made its TCR cDNA through 5'RACE template switching. That step introduced a universal primer site along with UMIs. From the 5' RACE reads, TCRdb called clonotypes with MiXCR, one entry per CDR3 protein. In the table there are about 310,000 distinct CDR3 sequences, around 4% of which are singletons. The TCR was taken from a man aged 18 to 30 who received the YFV17D yellow fever vaccine. Source: PBMCs, taken on the day of the yellow fever booster vaccination. The V call is TRBV7-6, the J call TRBJ2-7; D tentatively reads TRBD1 or TRBD2 (5 bases each). The CDR3 DNA sequence: TGTGCCAGCAGCTTAGATGATGAGGGGCGAGAGCAGTACGTC. Translating gives CASSLDDEGREQYV.